This TCR beta chain was sequenced for a study of cytomegalovirus exposure and HLA in healthy donors. This CDR3 is 16 amino acids long. Germline CDR1 and CDR2: SGHVS and FNYEAQ. V was clipped by 3 bases and J by 4 bases; unmatched bases: 7. When sampled, the donors appeared nominally healthy, though they likely had unrecorded immune exposures. The PCR had 60 Vbeta and 13 Jbeta primers. Clones were read by immunoSEQ multiplex PCR, and TCRdb kept only the in-frame ones, dropping some. The sample holds about 130,000 clones, about 74% seen once. The chain combines TRBV7-6 with TRBJ2-1, with 9 bases fitting TRBD2. The TCR sequence derives from a man between 18 and 35 years old in good health and CMV-seropositive. The sequencing input was PBMCs. This CDR3 is CASSFQGTSGYNEQFF. In DNA form, the CDR3 reads TGTGCCAGCAGCTTCCAGGGTACTAGCGGGTACAATGAGCAGTTCTTC. Full variable domain (outside the CDR3, taken from reference TRBV7-6 and TRBJ2-1): GAGVSQSPRYKVTKRGQDVALRCDPISGHVSLYWYRQALGQGPEFLTYFNYEAQQDKSGLPNDRFSAERPEGSISTLTIQRTEQRDSAMYRCASSFQGTSGYNEQFFGPGTRLTVL.